Sequencing of this T cell receptor beta chain was carried out in a study of shared clonotypes between healthy human individuals (dated by TCRdb to about 2020). Background on the whole study: The cohort included a few men and a couple of women between 18 and 49 years of age. For each donor, CD4 naive and CD4 memory were each given three plates, CD8 naive was given two plates, and CD8 memory was given one plate. To estimate repertoire size and how much clonotype sharing occurs between individuals, the study deeply sequenced the blood TCR repertoires of five healthy adults. To increase sequencing depth and limit assay-specific biases, TCR repertoire library preparation and sequencing were carried out by different laboratories using diverse techniques. Between about 0.94 and 8.9 billion PBMCs per donor were obtained by leukapheresis. Points the paper makes about the study in general: Only blood was sampled, and tissue TCR repertoires likely differ from those in blood. Based on pairwise subsampling, the degree of clonotype sharing among donors was expected to be affected by sequencing depth. When a handful of donors were compared, the shared fraction of clonotypes was around 4.6% for naive CD4, over 3% for naive CD8, 2.3% for memory CD4, and roughly 0.4% for memory CD8. Incomplete sequencing was indicated by rarefaction of sorted-subset datasets, despite the large sequencing depth. The genetic and exposure-history diversity represented was limited by the small number of donors. Larger estimated clonotype richness was generally found for naive subsets than for memory subsets. Compared with non-shared clonotypes, the clonotypes found in all four sorted-subset donors had higher generation probabilities.

CD8 naive samples were obtained by positive selection for CCR7 among CD45RO-negative cells, yielding a CD45RA+CCR7+ population from which TemRA cells were excluded. The donors were healthy, HIV-negative adults who had no recently reported acute infections or vaccinations. Only Caucasian adults living in Nashville, Tennessee, USA were represented among the donors. After blood collection by leukapheresis, PBMCs were isolated using Ficoll-Histopaque density gradient centrifugation and then cryopreserved in the vapor phase of liquid nitrogen. Analytical flow cytometry was used to check the purity and quantity of every magnetically sorted T cell population. From each sorted fraction, genomic DNA was isolated and quantified by UV absorbance on a Nanodrop 2000c. Using the deep immunoSEQ assay, TCR CDR3 regions were amplified from genomic DNA by multiplex PCR. Extracted genomic DNA from each cell subset was distributed evenly across all wells of several immunoSEQ 96-well plates, and each plate was treated as a replicate. Each replicate PCR for sorted subsets received roughly 0.2 ug genomic DNA, equal to roughly 33,000 T cell genomes. Purified libraries were measured with a Qubit 3.0 fluorometer, size-checked on a Bioanalyzer 2100, and measured again with the KAPA Library Quantification kit. A separate single-read 150-cycle Illumina NextSeq 550 flow cell was used to sequence each immunoSEQ 96-well plate. As for the authors' bioinformatics: The immunoSEQ output contained only junctional sequences without quality scores, so filtering could not match that applied to full-length reads. Sequences were annotated with PyIR, a Python wrapper for IgBLAST v1.9, and V/J genes and CDR3 were assigned using IMGT germline references. Any read was removed if the V/J assignment was weak (E-value above 1e-6), the CDR3 was missing, or the read contained stop codons, out-of-frame junctions, or ambiguous translated residues. V3J clonotypes were defined as sequences sharing an identical inferred V gene, J gene, and CDR3 amino acid sequence. The percentage overlap between two repertoires was calculated by dividing the number of shared unique clonotypes by the size of the smaller repertoire. Three approaches were used to assess repertoire richness: RTK rarefaction, the Chao1 estimator, and Recon v2.1 estimates of unobserved clonotypes. For all TCRbeta clonotypes obtained by the gDNA method from a handful of donors, generation probabilities were computed with OLGA. This immuneACCESS table, as held by TCRdb, lists in-frame sequences with V and J called but not all clones. Of the missing ones, under half trace to an unresolved V gene in checked studies; the others have no known cause. That table supplies the V and J calls and clone size; D and trimming were determined from the DNA. This sample has about 1,800,000 clones in its table, and 85% to 95% of those were observed once. Approximately 1% of the sample lies in the top ten.

The CDR3 holds 13 amino acids from the cysteine to the phenylalanine. The read is trimmed to its CDR3 DNA, 39 bases read in frame from base 1. V was cut back by 1 base and J by 1 base, leaving a gap of 5 bases between them. Reading the germline V gene gives CDR1 SGHAT and CDR2 FQNNGV. To note about this clone: Its antigen specificity is not known. Base qualities are not recorded, but no much larger clone differs from it by a single base. Other nucleotide sequences in the sample specify the same CDR3.

This chain is built from TRBV11-2 and TRBJ2-7; no D gene can be assigned with confidence. Specimen: naive CD8+ T cells sorted from blood. The sample's cell subset or site label, in plain terms: CD45RA+CCR7+. The TCR comes from a man aged 18-30 years in good health. The nucleotide sequence is TGTGCCAGCAGCTTAGTCCGGTCCTACGAGCAGTACTTC. Protein translation: CASSLVRSYEQYF.